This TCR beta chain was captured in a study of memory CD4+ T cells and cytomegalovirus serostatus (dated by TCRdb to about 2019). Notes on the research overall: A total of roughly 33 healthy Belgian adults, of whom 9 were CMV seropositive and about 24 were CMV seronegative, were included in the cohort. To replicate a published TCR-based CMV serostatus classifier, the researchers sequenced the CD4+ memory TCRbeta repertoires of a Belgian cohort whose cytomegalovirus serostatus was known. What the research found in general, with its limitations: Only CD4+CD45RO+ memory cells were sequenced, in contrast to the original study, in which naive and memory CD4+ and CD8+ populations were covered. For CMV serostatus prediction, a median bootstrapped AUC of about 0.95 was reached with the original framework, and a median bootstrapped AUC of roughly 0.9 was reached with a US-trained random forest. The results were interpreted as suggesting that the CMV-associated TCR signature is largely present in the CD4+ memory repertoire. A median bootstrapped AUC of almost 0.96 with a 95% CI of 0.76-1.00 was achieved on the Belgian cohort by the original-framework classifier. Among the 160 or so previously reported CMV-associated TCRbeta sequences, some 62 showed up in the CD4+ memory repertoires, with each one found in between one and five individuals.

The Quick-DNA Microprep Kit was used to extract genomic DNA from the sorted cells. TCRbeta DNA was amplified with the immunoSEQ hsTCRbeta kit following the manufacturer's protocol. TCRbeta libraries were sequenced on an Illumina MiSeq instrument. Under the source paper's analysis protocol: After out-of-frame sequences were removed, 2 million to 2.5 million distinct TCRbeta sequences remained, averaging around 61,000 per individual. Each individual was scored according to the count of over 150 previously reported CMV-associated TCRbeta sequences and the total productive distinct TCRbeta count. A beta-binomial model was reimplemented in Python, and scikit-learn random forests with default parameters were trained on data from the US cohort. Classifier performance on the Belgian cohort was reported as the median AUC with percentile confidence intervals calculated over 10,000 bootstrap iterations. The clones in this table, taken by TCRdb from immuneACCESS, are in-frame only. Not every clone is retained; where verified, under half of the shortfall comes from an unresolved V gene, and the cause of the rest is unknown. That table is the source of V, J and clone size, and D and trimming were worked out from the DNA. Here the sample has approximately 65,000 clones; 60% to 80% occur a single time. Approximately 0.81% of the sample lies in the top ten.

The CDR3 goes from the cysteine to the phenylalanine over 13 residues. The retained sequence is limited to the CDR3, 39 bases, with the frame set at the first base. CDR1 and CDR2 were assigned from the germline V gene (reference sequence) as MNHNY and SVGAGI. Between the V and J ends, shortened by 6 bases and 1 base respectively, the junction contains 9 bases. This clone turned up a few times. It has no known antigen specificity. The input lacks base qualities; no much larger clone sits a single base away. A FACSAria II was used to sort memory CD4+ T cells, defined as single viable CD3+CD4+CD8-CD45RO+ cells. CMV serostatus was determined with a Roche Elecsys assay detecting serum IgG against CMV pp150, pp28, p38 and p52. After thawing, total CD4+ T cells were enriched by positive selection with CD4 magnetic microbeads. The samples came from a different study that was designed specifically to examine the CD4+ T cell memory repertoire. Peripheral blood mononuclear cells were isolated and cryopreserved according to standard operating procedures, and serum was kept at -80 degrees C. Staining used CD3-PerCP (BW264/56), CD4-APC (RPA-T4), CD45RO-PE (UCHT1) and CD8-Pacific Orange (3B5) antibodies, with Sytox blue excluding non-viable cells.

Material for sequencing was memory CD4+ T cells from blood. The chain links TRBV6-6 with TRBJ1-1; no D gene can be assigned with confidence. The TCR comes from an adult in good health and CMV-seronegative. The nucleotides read TGTGCCAGCAGCCTTGACGCGAACACTGAAGCTTTCTTT. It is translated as CASSLDANTEAFF.